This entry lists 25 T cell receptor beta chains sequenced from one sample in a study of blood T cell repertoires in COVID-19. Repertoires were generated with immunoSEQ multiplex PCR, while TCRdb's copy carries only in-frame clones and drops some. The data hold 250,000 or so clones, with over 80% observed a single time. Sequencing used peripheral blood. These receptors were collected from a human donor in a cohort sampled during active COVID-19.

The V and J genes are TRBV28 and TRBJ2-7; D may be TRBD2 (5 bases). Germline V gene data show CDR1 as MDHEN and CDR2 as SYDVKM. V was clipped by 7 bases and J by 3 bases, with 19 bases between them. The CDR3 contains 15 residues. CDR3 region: CASTRGIAVVYEQYF. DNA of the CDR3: TGTGCCAGCACCCGAGGGATTGCGGTGGTCTACGAGCAGTACTTC.

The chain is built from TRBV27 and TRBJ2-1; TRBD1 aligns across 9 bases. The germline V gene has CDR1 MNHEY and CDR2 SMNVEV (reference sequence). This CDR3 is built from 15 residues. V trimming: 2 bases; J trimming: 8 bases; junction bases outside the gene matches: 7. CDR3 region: CASSLTGTGIHEQFF. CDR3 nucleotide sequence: TGTGCCAGCAGTTTAACCGGGACAGGGATCCATGAGCAGTTCTTC.

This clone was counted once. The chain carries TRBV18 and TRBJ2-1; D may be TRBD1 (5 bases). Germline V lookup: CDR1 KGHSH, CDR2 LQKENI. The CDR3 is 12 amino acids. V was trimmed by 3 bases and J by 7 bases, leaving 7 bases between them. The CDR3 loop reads CASSPRTNEQFF. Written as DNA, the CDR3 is TGTGCCAGCTCACCCAGGACAAATGAGCAGTTCTTC.

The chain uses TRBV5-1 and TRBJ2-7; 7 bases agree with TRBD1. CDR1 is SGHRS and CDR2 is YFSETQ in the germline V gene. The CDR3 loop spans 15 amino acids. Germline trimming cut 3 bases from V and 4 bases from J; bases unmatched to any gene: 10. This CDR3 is CASSYREGAHYEQYF. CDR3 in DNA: TGCGCCAGCAGCTATCGAGAGGGGGCGCATTACGAGCAGTACTTC.

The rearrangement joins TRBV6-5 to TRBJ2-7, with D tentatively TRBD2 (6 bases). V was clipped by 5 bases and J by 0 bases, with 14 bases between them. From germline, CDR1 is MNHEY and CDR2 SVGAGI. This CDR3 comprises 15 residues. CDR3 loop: CASSPGLRSSYEQYF. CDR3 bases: TGTGCCAGCAGTCCGGGACTCCGGAGCTCCTACGAGCAGTACTTC.

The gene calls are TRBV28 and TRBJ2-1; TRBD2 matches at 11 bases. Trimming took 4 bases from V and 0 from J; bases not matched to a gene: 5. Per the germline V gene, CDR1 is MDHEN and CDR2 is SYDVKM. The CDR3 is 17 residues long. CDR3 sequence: CASSSRLAGSSYNEQFF. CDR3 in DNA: TGTGCCAGCAGTTCCCGACTAGCGGGGAGCTCCTACAATGAGCAGTTCTTC. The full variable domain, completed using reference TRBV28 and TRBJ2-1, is DVKVTQSSRYLVKRTGEKVFLECVQDMDHENMFWYRQDPGLGLRLIYFSYDVKMKEKGDIPEGYSVSREKKERFSLILESASTNQTSMYLCASSSRLAGSSYNEQFFGPGTRLTVL.

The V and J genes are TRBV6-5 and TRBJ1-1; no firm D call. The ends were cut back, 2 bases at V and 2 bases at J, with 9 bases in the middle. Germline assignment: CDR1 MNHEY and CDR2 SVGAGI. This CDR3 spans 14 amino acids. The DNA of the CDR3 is TGTGCCAGCAGTTACGCAGAATTTAACACTGAAGCTTTCTTT. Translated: CASSYAEFNTEAFF.

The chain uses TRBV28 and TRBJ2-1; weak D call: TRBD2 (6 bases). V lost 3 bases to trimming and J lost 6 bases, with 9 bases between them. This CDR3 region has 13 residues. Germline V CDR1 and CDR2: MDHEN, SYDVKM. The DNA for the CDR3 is TGTGCCAGCAGTTTCGGGACTCTCAATGAGCAGTTCTTC. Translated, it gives CASSFGTLNEQFF.

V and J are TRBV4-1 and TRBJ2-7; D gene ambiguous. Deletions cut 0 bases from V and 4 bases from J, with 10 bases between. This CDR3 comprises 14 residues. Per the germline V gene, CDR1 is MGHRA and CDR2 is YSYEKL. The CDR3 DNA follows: TGCGCCAGCAGCCAAGACATCACCACTTACGAGCAGTACTTC. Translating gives CASSQDITTYEQYF.

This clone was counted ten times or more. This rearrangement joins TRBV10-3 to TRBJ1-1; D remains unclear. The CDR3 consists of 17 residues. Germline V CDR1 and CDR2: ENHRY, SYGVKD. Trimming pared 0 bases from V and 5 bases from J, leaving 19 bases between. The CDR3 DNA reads TGTGCCATCAGTGAGTCGAGAGGCAGTGGACGGGAGACTGAAGCTTTCTTT. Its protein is CAISESRGSGRETEAFF.

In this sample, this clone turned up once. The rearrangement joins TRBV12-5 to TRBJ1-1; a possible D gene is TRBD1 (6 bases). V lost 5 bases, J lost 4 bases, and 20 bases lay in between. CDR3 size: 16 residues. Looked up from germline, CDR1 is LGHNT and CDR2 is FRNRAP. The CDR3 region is CASGAKPTGRITEAFF. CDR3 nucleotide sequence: TGTGCTAGTGGTGCCAAACCAACAGGGAGAATCACTGAAGCTTTCTTT.

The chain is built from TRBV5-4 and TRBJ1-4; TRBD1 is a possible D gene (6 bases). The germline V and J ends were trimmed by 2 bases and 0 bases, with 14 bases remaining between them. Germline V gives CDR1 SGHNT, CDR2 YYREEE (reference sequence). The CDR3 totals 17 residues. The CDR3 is CASSLWQGPATNEKLFF. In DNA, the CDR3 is TGTGCCAGCAGCTTATGGCAGGGGCCTGCAACTAATGAAAAACTGTTTTTT. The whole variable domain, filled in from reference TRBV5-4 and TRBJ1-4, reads ETGVTQSPTHLIKTRGQQVTLRCSSQSGHNTVSWYQQALGQGPQFIFQYYREEENGRGNFPPRFSGLQFPNYSSELNVNALELDDSALYLCASSLWQGPATNEKLFFGSGTQLSVL.

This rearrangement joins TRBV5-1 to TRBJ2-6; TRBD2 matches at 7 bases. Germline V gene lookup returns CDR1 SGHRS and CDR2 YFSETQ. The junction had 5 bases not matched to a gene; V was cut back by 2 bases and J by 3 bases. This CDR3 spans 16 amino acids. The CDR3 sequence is CASSFKAGSGANVLTF. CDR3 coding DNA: TGCGCCAGCAGCTTTAAAGCGGGGAGTGGGGCCAACGTCCTGACTTTC.

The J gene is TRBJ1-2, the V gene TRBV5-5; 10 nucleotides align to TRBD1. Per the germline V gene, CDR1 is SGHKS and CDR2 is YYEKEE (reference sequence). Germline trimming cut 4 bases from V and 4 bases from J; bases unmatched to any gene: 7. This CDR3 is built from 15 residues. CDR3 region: CASSPGQGGAYGYTF. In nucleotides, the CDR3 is TGTGCCAGCAGCCCAGGACAGGGGGGGGCCTATGGCTACACCTTC.

CDR3 coding DNA: TGTGCCAGCAGCATACTAGGGACAGGGGATTCGCCCCAGCATTTT. Amino acid sequence: CASSILGTGDSPQHF. The chain combines TRBV6-6 with TRBJ1-5; 10 nucleotides align to TRBD1. The CDR3 length is 15 residues. Germline assignment: CDR1 MNHNY and CDR2 SVGAGI (reference sequence). V trimming: 6 bases; J trimming: 9 bases; junction bases outside the gene matches: 11.

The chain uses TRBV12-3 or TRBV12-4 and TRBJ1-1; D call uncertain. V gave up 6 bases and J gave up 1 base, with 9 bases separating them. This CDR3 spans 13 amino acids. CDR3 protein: CASRLQENTEAFF. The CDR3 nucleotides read TGTGCCAGCAGACTCCAGGAGAACACTGAAGCTTTCTTT.

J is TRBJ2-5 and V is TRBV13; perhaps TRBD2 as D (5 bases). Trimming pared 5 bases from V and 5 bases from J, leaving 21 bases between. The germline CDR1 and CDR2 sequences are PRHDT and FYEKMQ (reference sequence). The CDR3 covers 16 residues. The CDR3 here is CASSPLRTDSDETQYF. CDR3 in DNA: TGTGCCAGCAGCCCGCTAAGGACTGACTCGGACGAGACCCAGTACTTC.

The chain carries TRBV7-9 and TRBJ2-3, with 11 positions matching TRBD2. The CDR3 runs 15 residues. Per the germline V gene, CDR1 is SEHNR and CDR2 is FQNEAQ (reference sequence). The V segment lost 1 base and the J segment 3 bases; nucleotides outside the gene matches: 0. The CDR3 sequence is CASSLGTSGTDTQYF. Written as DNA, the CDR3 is TGTGCCAGCAGCTTAGGGACTAGCGGGACAGATACGCAGTATTTT. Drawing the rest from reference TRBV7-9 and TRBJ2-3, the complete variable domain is DTGVSQNPRHKITKRGQNVTFRCDPISEHNRLYWYRQTLGQGPEFLTYFQNEAQLEKSRLLSDRFSAERPKGSFSTLEIQRTEQGDSAMYLCASSLGTSGTDTQYFGPGTRLTVL.

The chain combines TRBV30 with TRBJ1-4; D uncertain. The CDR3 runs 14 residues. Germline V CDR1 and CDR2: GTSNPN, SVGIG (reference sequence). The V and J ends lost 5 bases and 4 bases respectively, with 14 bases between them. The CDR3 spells CAWGRSPINEKLFF. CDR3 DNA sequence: TGTGCCTGGGGACGGAGCCCGATTAATGAAAAACTGTTTTTT.

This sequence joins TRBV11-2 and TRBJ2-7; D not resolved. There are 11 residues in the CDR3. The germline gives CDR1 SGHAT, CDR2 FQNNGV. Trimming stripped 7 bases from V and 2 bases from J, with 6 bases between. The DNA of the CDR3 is TGTGCCAGCACCCTTACCTACGAGCAGTACTTC. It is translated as CASTLTYEQYF. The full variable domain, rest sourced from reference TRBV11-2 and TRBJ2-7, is EAGVAQSPRYKIIEKRQSVAFWCNPISGHATLYWYQQILGQGPKLLIQFQNNGVVDDSQLPKDRFSAERLKGVDSTLKIQPAKLEDSAVYLCASTLTYEQYFGPGTRLTVT.

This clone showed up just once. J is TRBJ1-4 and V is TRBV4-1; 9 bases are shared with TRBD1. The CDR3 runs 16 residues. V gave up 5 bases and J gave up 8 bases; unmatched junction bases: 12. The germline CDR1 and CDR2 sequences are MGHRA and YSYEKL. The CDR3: CASSSNPGQGREKLFF. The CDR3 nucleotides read TGCGCCAGCAGCTCAAATCCGGGACAGGGAAGAGAAAAACTGTTTTTT.

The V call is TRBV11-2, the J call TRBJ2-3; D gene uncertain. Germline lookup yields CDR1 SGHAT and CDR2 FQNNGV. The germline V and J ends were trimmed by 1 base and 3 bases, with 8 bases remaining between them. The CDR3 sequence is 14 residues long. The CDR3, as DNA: TGTGCCAGCAGCTTAGGGGCGAATACAGATACGCAGTATTTT. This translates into CASSLGANTDTQYF. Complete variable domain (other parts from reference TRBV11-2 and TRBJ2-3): EAGVAQSPRYKIIEKRQSVAFWCNPISGHATLYWYQQILGQGPKLLIQFQNNGVVDDSQLPKDRFSAERLKGVDSTLKIQPAKLEDSAVYLCASSLGANTDTQYFGPGTRLTVL.

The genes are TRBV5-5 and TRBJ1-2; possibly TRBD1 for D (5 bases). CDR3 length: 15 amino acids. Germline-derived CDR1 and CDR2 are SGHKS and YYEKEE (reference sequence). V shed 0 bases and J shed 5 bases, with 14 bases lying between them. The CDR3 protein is CASSLVQARDYGYTF. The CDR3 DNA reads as TGTGCCAGCAGCTTGGTACAGGCCAGGGATTATGGCTACACCTTC. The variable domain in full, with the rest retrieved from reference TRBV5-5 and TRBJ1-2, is DAGVTQSPTHLIKTRGQQVTLRCSPISGHKSVSWYQQVLGQGPQFIFQYYEKEERGRGNFPDRFSARQFPNYSSELNVNALLLGDSALYLCASSLVQARDYGYTFGSGTRLTVV.

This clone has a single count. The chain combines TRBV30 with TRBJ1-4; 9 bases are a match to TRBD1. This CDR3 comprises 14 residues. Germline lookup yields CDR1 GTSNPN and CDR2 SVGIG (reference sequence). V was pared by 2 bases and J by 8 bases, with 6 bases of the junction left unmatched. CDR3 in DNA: TGTGCCTGGAGTCCCGGGACAGGGAGGGAAAAACTGTTTTTT. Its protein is CAWSPGTGREKLFF.

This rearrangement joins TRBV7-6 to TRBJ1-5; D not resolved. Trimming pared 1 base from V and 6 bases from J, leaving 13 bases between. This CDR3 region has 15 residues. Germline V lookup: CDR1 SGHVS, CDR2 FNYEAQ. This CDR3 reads CASSLVAGVGQPQHF. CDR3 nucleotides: TGTGCCAGCAGCTTAGTGGCCGGGGTAGGTCAGCCCCAGCATTTT.